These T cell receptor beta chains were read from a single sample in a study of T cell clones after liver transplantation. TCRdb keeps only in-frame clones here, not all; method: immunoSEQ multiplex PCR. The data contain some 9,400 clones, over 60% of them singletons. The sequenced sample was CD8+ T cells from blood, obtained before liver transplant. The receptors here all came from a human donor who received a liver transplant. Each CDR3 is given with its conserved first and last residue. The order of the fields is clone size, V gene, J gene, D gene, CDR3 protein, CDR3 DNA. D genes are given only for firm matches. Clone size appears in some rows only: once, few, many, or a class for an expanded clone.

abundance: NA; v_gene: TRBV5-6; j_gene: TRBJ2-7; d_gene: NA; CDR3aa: CASSPGQSYEQYF; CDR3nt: TGTGCCAGCAGCCCGGGACAATCCTACGAGCAGTACTTC
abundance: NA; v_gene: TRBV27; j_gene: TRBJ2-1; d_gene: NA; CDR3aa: CASSLGGYEQFF; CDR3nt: TGTGCCAGCAGTTTAGGTGGCTATGAGCAGTTCTTC
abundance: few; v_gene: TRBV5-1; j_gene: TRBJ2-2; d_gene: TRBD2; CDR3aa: CASSLFPGLEDGELFF; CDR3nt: TGCGCCAGCAGCCTCTTTCCGGGACTAGAGGACGGGGAGCTGTTTTTT
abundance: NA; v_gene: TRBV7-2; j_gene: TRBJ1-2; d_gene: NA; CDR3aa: CASSLVAGWVEGPYYGYTF; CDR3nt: TGTGCCAGCAGCTTAGTGGCAGGGTGGGTGGAAGGCCCCTACTATGGCTACACCTTC
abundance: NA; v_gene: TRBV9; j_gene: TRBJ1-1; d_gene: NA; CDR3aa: CASSGGVGAFF; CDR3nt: TGTGCCAGCAGCGGGGGTGTTGGAGCTTTCTTT
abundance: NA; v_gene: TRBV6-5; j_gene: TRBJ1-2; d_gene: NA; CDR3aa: CASSTPRAGYTF; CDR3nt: TGTGCCAGCAGCACGCCCCGAGCTGGCTACACCTTC
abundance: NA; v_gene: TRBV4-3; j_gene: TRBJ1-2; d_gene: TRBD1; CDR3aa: CASSQNTGGYYGYTF; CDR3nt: TGCGCCAGCAGCCAAAATACAGGGGGCTACTATGGCTACACCTTC
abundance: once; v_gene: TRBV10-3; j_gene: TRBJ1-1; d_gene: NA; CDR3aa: CAISESGVAPPEPNTEAFF; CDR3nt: TGTGCCATCAGTGAGTCTGGGGTCGCCCCCCCGGAACCGAACACTGAAGCTTTCTTT
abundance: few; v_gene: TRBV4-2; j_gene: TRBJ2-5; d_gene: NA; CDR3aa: CASSRYRDPQETQYF; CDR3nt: TGTGCCAGCAGCCGCTACCGGGACCCCCAAGAGACCCAGTACTTC
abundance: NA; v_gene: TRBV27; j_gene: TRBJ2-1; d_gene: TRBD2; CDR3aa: CASSLSTSGSSSEQFF; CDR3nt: TGTGCCAGCAGTTTATCAACTAGCGGGAGCTCAAGTGAGCAGTTCTTC
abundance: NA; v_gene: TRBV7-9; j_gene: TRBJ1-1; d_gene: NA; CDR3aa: CASGGLNTEAFF; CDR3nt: TGTGCCAGCGGAGGGTTGAACACTGAGGCTTTCTTT